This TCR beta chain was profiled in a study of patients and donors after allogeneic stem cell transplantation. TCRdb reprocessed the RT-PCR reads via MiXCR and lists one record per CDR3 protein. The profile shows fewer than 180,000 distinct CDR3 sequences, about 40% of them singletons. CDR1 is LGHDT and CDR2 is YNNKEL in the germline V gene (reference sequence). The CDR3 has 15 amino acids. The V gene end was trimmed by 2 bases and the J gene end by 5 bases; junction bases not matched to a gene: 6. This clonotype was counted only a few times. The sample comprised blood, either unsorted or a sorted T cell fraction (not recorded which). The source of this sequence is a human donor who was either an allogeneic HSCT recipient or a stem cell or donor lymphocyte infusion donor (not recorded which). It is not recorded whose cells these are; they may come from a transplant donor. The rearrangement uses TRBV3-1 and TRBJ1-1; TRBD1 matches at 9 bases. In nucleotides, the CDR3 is TGTGCCAGCAGCCAATCCCGGGACAGGGTAACTGAAGCTTTCTTT. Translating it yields CASSQSRDRVTEAFF.